This T cell receptor (beta chain) was profiled in a study of blood T cells in healthy people across ages. Study-level findings and limits: Age brought a roughly linear fall in TCR beta diversity measured per million T cells. The study found more naive CD4+ cells and higher diversity in long-lived than aged donors.

Details on this clonotype: What it binds is unknown. A junction boundary mismatches the germline segment, possibly from a read error.

Using a J-beta primer mix together with a sample-barcoded 5' primer, a second PCR was run for roughly 6 to 11 cycles. All samples gave at least 3 million CDR3-containing paired-end reads. TCRdb re-called the 5' RACE reads with MiXCR, one entry per CDR3 protein. Among 1.5 million to 2 million distinct CDR3 sequences listed, roughly 49% were seen once. The donors, aged roughly 6 to 90, were healthy Caucasians from Russia. There are 15 residues in the CDR3. In germline, CDR1 is DFQATT, CDR2 SNEGSKA (reference sequence). The sequencing input was blood. The chain has TRBV20-1 and TRBJ2-4; 7 bases are a match to TRBD2. The TCR sequence derives from a woman aged 40 to 50 in good health. Written as DNA, the CDR3 is TGCAGTGCCAGAGTGGGAGGGGCAAACAAAAACATTCAGTACTTC. It translates to CSARVGGANKNIQYF.